The 9 T cell receptor beta chains reported below all come from one sample, sequenced in a study of blood T cell repertoires in COVID-19. Profiling relied on immunoSEQ multiplex PCR, and the TCRdb table lists in-frame clones only, not all of them. The sample has 310,000 or so clones, around 90% seen once. Sequencing was carried out using PBMCs or T cells enriched from blood (not recorded which). These receptor sequences come from a woman younger than 45 who had recovered from COVID-19.

This clone was seen a few times. The J gene is TRBJ1-1, the V gene TRBV30; TRBD1 matches 8 bases. The CDR3 runs to 14 residues. CDR1 is GTSNPN and CDR2 is SVGIG in the germline V gene (reference sequence). The J segment lost 1 base and the V segment lost 2 bases, leaving 3 bases of the junction unmatched. The CDR3 DNA is TGTGCCTGGAGTTCGACAGGGGCGAACACTGAAGCTTTCTTT. This encodes CAWSSTGANTEAFF.

This clone was counted a single time. The rearrangement uses TRBV7-9 and TRBJ1-4; TRBD1 agrees at 8 bases. The germline V gene encodes CDR1 SEHNR and CDR2 FQNEAQ (reference sequence). This CDR3 spans 15 amino acids. With 5 bases clipped from V and 5 bases from J, the junction kept 7 bases outside the gene matches. This chain's CDR3 is CASSPGTGGNEKLFF. The CDR3 DNA reads TGTGCCAGCAGCCCCGGGACAGGAGGCAATGAAAAACTGTTTTTT. The full variable domain, completed using reference TRBV7-9 and TRBJ1-4, is DTGVSQNPRHKITKRGQNVTFRCDPISEHNRLYWYRQTLGQGPEFLTYFQNEAQLEKSRLLSDRFSAERPKGSFSTLEIQRTEQGDSAMYLCASSPGTGGNEKLFFGSGTQLSVL.

This clone has a single count. This CDR3 reads CASSKDRGLNYGYTF. CDR3 nucleotides: TGTGCCAGTAGTAAAGACAGGGGATTGAACTATGGCTACACCTTC. J is TRBJ1-2 and V is TRBV19; 8 bases match TRBD1. This CDR3 has 15 amino acids. Germline V gene data show CDR1 as LNHDA and CDR2 as SQIVND (reference sequence). J was trimmed by 2 bases and V by 4 bases; bases with no gene match: 6.

CDR3 sequence: CASSLQPGTVNEQFF. The CDR3 DNA reads as TGTGCCAGCAGCCTACAACCCGGGACAGTGAATGAGCAGTTCTTC. This chain links TRBV11-2 with TRBJ2-1; 7 nucleotides agree with TRBD1. The length of the CDR3 is 15 residues. CDR1 and CDR2 (germline): SGHAT, FQNNGV. V gave up 5 bases and J gave up 7 bases; unmatched junction bases: 11.

This clone was observed once. The rearrangement joins TRBV3-1 (or the pseudogene TRBV3-2) to TRBJ2-7, with 7 bases that match TRBD2. V lost 1 base and J lost 6; bases outside the gene matches: 6. The germline CDR1 and CDR2 sequences are LGHDT and YNNKEL (reference sequence). The CDR3 is 14 amino acids. The CDR3 sequence: CASSQGQRGSEQYF. The CDR3 nucleotides are TGTGCCAGCAGCCAAGGGCAGCGGGGCAGCGAGCAGTACTTC.

This chain connects TRBV19 to TRBJ1-4; 8 bases align to TRBD1. CDR3 length: 14 amino acids. CDR1 LNHDA and CDR2 SQIVND come from the germline V gene (reference sequence). J gave up 5 bases and V 6 bases, and 5 bases lay outside the gene matches. The CDR3 DNA is TGTGCCAGTAGGGACAGGGTGGCCAATGAAAAACTGTTTTTT. It encodes CASRDRVANEKLFF.

The J gene is TRBJ1-1, the V gene TRBV2; 7 bases align to TRBD1. Germline-derived CDR1 and CDR2 are SNHLY and FYNNEI. The CDR3 has 15 amino acids. V trimming: 6 bases; J trimming: 3 bases; junction bases outside the gene matches: 10. The CDR3 DNA reads TGTGCCAGCAGGAGGGGGCCCGCGGCGGACACTGAAGCTTTCTTT. This translates into CASRRGPAADTEAFF.

The rearrangement links TRBV4-1 to TRBJ1-4, with D unclear. The CDR3 runs to 13 residues. Germline CDR1 and CDR2: MGHRA and YSYEKL. The V gene lost 1 base and the J gene lost 8 bases, with 8 bases spanning the gap. DNA for the CDR3: TGCGCCAGCAGCCAAGTTCTCGAGGAAAAACTGTTTTTT. Translating it yields CASSQVLEEKLFF.

V gene TRBV20-1 combines with J gene TRBJ2-3; 11 bases match TRBD2. V shed 3 bases, J shed 3 bases, and the junction held 5 bases outside the gene matches. Germline values: CDR1 DFQATT, CDR2 SNEGSKA (reference sequence). The CDR3 sequence is 15 residues long. CDR3: CSASSLAGGTDTQYF. The CDR3 DNA sequence: TGCAGTGCTAGTAGCCTAGCGGGGGGTACAGATACGCAGTATTTT.